The 5 T cell receptor beta chains below were found in one sample sequenced in a study of blood T cell repertoires in COVID-19. Measured with immunoSEQ multiplex PCR; TCRdb has only the in-frame clones, and not every one. The sample lists more than 12,000 clones, approximately 88% occurring once. The sequenced material came from peripheral blood. These receptors came from a human donor in a cohort sampled during active COVID-19.

The chain carries TRBV6-6 and TRBJ2-7; the D gene is possibly TRBD2 (5 bases). Germline V gene data show CDR1 as MNHNY and CDR2 as SVGAGI (reference sequence). The CDR3 contains 13 residues. The V end lost 7 bases, the J end lost 4 bases, and 14 bases lay between the germline ends. CDR3 DNA sequence: TGTGCCAGCAATCCGGCCGGCGGGTACGAGCAGTACTTC. It codes for CASNPAGGYEQYF.

This clone came up once. The chain is built from TRBV14 and TRBJ1-3, with D hard to call. Germline V gene data show CDR1 as SGHDN and CDR2 as FVKESK. V lost 7 bases and J 4 bases, leaving 14 bases between the germline ends. The CDR3 spans 14 residues. The CDR3 sequence is CASTLSGFGNTIYF. DNA of the CDR3: TGTGCCAGCACTCTATCGGGGTTCGGAAACACCATATATTTT.

The chain recombines TRBV5-8 with TRBJ1-2; no clear D gene. The CDR3 runs to 17 residues. CDR1 and CDR2 from the germline V gene are SGHTS and YDEGEE. V shed 3 bases and J shed 2 bases, with 20 bases lying between them. CDR3 DNA sequence: TGTGCCAGCAGCTCTAACTACGAGGCGGCGGCGAACTATGGCTACACCTTC. Translation: CASSSNYEAAANYGYTF.

The CDR3 DNA is TGTGCCAGCAGCGTAGGGGGGGTAGCCGGAGAGACCCAGTACTTC. This codes for CASSVGGVAGETQYF. This chain uses TRBV9 with TRBJ2-5; tentatively, D is TRBD2 (6 bases). Germline V gene data show CDR1 as SGDLS and CDR2 as YYNGEE. This CDR3 is 15 amino acids long. The V end lost 0 bases, the J end lost 4 bases, and 13 bases lay between the germline ends.

This clone is labeled as large. This sequence joins TRBV4-1 and TRBJ1-1; D not resolved. CDR3 length: 16 residues. The V end was cut by 0 bases, the J end by 3 bases, with 14 bases between. The germline CDR1 and CDR2 sequences are MGHRA and YSYEKL. The CDR3 spells CASSQDAGPWDTEAFF. The CDR3 DNA reads TGCGCCAGCAGCCAAGATGCTGGGCCCTGGGACACTGAAGCTTTCTTT.